This entry concerns a single TCR beta chain. Its antigen remains unidentified. V was trimmed by 4 bases and J by 1 base, leaving 8 bases between them. Per the germline V gene, CDR1 is SGHNT and CDR2 is YYREEE (reference sequence). The CDR3 is 13 residues long. The source of the sample is a study of CD8+ T cells in alopecia areata. Study overall: Each day, treated patients took oral tofacitinib twice, at 5 to 10 mg per dose. Findings of the study overall: Especially in alopecia totalis/universalis, lesional scalp showed greater clonality than normal scalp did. Tissue-resident alphabeta T cells belonging to normal skin likewise get sequenced within scalp specimens. Mice showed TCR sharing more clearly than patients did, possibly owing to HLA.

Reverse transcription of extracted RNA yielded cDNA, which provided the sequencing template. Clones were read by immunoSEQ multiplex PCR, and TCRdb kept only the in-frame ones, dropping some. The top ten hold approximately 1.2% of the sample, which has more than 95,000 clones, around 38% seen once. The receptor's source is a human donor with alopecia areata. The chain carries TRBV5-4 and TRBJ2-5; no definite D call. Specimen: CD4+ T cells sorted from blood. CDR3 protein: CASSPAPQETQYF. DNA of the CDR3: TGTGCCAGCAGCCCCGCCCCCCAAGAGACCCAGTACTTC.